This T cell receptor beta chain was recorded in a study of T cells in Graves' hyperthyroidism and ophthalmopathy (dated by TCRdb to the late 2010s). Context from the whole study: Peripheral blood samples were taken at initial diagnosis, before any treatment was given. To identify TCR V-J signatures that set the groups apart, the researchers used a discovery cohort of 90 to 100 patients, made up of 40 to 45 with Graves' ophthalmopathy and about 60 with stable Graves' hyperthyroidism. Prospective prediction of ophthalmopathy was tested in an independent validation cohort of approximately 18 hyperthyroidism patients and 15 to 17 patients who later progressed to ophthalmopathy. The approximately 98 discovery patients were randomly divided into training and test sets at a 7:3 ratio. Thyroid tissue and blood T-cell repertoires from six Graves' hyperthyroidism patients were also compared in the study. Once sampling was done, hyperthyroidism patients were given methimazole at a starting dose of 30 mg daily, whereas ophthalmopathy patients were given high-dose intravenous methylprednisolone. TCR Vbeta CDR3 sequencing of around 130 peripheral blood samples (over 40 ophthalmopathy, 75 or so hyperthyroidism and roughly 17 progressor patients) is reported in the paper. General findings and caveats noted by the study authors: In validation, the model predicted progression to ophthalmopathy with 65% to 71% sensitivity and approximately 72% specificity, a median of about 6.7 months before onset. Blood samples also contained most of the expanded thyroid clonotypes (frequency above 0.001), which suggests that blood repertoires may reflect thyroid immune responses. Sample size was not statistically predetermined, and blinding of investigators to group allocation was not performed. In cross-validation, a model built on a 13 V-J signature told ophthalmopathy apart from stable hyperthyroidism with approximately 90% sensitivity and about 81% specificity, and in testing the same model reached 80%/75%.

This clonotype was observed at least ten times. There is no known antigen for this receptor. The record has no base qualities; no much larger clone is one base away. The hyperthyroidism patients were between 18 and 65 years old and newly diagnosed, with a disease duration of less than 2 months. Any patient with an uncontrolled infection, another autoimmune disease, pregnancy or lactation was excluded. Diagnoses relied on clinical symptoms, serum thyroxine and TRAb, thyroid ultrasound and orbital computed tomography. Blood from progressor patients was collected at the time of first diagnosis with hyperthyroidism, before any ophthalmopathy symptoms had appeared. PBMCs were separated from roughly 10 ml of fresh peripheral blood using Ficoll-Paque density gradient centrifugation. Progressor patients were initially diagnosed with Graves' hyperthyroidism and developed ophthalmopathy during follow-up. Total RNA was extracted using Trizol reagent, and RNA quality was assessed on an Agilent 2100 Bioanalyzer.

Including the terminal cysteine and phenylalanine, the CDR3 comprises 19 residues. CDR3 DNA is the only sequence kept; it has 57 bases, read in frame from the first base. Clipping removes 7 bases from V and 4 bases from J, with 22 as the unmatched junction base count. The germline V gene (reference sequence) yields MNHEY for CDR1 and SMNVEV for CDR2. The TCR beta CDR3 regions were amplified from RNA transcripts. The TCR CDR3 was subjected to a first round of RT-PCR using the HTBI primer set and the Qiagen OneStep RT-PCR kit. Libraries were constructed in a second round of multiplex PCR, after which size selection and purification were performed. Paired-end sequencing of the libraries was performed with 100 bp reads on an Illumina HiSeq2000. Turning to the authors' computational methods: SOAPnuke was used to process the raw data, with reads discarded if the reads contained adapters or uncalled bases, had a mean Phred below 15, or lacked an exact constant-primer or identifier match. COPE v1.2.5 was used to merge high-quality paired reads, and clonotypes were defined as unique nucleotide sequences. Clonotypes were aligned to IMGT TRBV, TRBD and TRBJ reference segments using MiTCR v1.1. Only V-J combinations with frequency above 0.0001, covering 99% to 99.2% of repertoires, were analysed. The TCS score was defined as F50 (clonal expansion) divided by E x V (chaos), with BLOSUM62-based TCRdist calculated between CDR3 peptides within each V-J. Welch's t-statistics and random forest reduced 514 V-J features to some 14, which were used in a naive Bayes classifier (R e1071). TCRdb's own reprocessing of the public reads used fastp at Q25 and MiXCR and kept productive beta chains. Each entry merges the rows of one CDR3 protein and shows their most common DNA and genes. TCRdb's processing, not the study's, gives the V and J calls here. The table for this sample lists a few hundred thousand distinct CDR3 sequences; more than 14% of them were counted only once. The top ten constitute about an eighth of the sample.

Sequencing input: blood. The sequence was obtained from a woman aged 40 to 50 with Graves' hyperthyroidism that later progressed to Graves' ophthalmopathy. The sequence links TRBV27 to TRBJ2-3, with TRBD1 matching 8 junction bases. The encoded CDR3 is CASTSHFRGLPHRSDTQYF. The DNA is TGTGCCAGCACTTCCCACTTCAGGGGGCTCCCCCATCGCTCAGATACGCAGTATTTT.